These 13 T cell receptor beta chains were all obtained from the same sample, sequenced in a study of blood T cell repertoires in COVID-19. Libraries were prepared by immunoSEQ multiplex PCR; TCRdb keeps only in-frame clonotypes and omits some of them. This sample has roughly 150,000 clones; roughly 80% occur once, and the top ten carry approximately 11%. The sample taken for sequencing was peripheral blood. The receptors were gathered from a man in his sixties who had recovered from COVID-19.

This CDR3 is CASSIAGGAPDTQYF. CDR3 in DNA: TGTGCCAGTAGTATAGCCGGGGGGGCCCCAGATACGCAGTATTTT. The chain links TRBV19 to TRBJ2-3; 8 bases agree with TRBD2. Unmatched junction bases numbered 4, after V lost 1 base and J lost 4 bases. Germline V gene data show CDR1 as LNHDA and CDR2 as SQIVND (reference sequence). CDR3 length equals 15 residues.

The gene calls are TRBV30 and TRBJ2-1, with TRBD2 matching over 7 bases. V lost 0 bases, J lost 3 bases, and 2 bases stayed unmatched. Germline CDR1 and CDR2: GTSNPN and SVGIG (reference sequence). This CDR3 has 14 amino acids. DNA of the CDR3: TGTGCCTGGAGTGTAGCTAGCGGCTACAATGAGCAGTTCTTC. Amino acid sequence: CAWSVASGYNEQFF.

The chain joins TRBV1 to TRBJ2-3; no DNA check was done on the table's D call, TRBD1. TRBV1 is flagged as a pseudogene. CDR3 size: 17 residues. CDR3 protein: CTSSQDSRESNTDTQYF. The CDR3 DNA follows: TGCACCAGCAGCCAAGATAGCAGGGAATCGAACACAGATACGCAGTATTTT.

This clone was counted between two and nine times. The chain is built from TRBV7-8 and TRBJ1-1; D uncertain. The CDR3 has 14 amino acids. Trimming pared 0 bases from V and 4 bases from J, leaving 9 bases between. Germline V gene sequence: CDR1 SGHVS, CDR2 FQNEAQ. The CDR3 coding sequence is TGTGCCAGCAGCTTAGCGCGGTCGGGCACTGAAGCTTTCTTT. The encoded protein is CASSLARSGTEAFF.

The chain carries TRBV5-1 and TRBJ2-3, with TRBD2 matching over 8 bases. This CDR3 is 15 amino acids long. Germline CDR1 SGHRS, CDR2 YFSETQ. With V trimmed by 6 bases and J by 5 bases, 11 bases remained unmatched. The CDR3 DNA reads TGCGCCAGCACTCTCACCGGGAGGGTAAGAGATACGCAGTATTTT. Translating gives CASTLTGRVRDTQYF.

The chain has TRBV7-2 and TRBJ2-2; 10 positions agree with TRBD1. The CDR3 runs to 18 residues. V shed 7 bases, J shed 2 bases, and the junction held 13 bases outside the gene matches. Germline values: CDR1 SGHTA, CDR2 FQGNSA. The CDR3, as DNA: TGTGCCAGCACCCCATCAGGGACAGGGGACGAAAACACCGGGGAGCTGTTTTTT. Protein: CASTPSGTGDENTGELFF.

This chain uses TRBV4-3 with TRBJ1-1, with D unresolved. There are 13 residues in the CDR3. Germline V gene lookup returns CDR1 LGHNA and CDR2 YSLEER. Trimming stripped 3 bases from V and 4 bases from J, with 9 bases between. The CDR3 protein is CASSQGRGTEAFF. DNA for the CDR3: TGCGCCAGCAGCCAGGGGAGAGGCACTGAAGCTTTCTTT.

V gene TRBV7-9 combines with J gene TRBJ1-1; 8 nucleotides agree with TRBD1. The CDR3 runs to 15 residues. The V and J ends lost 2 bases and 5 bases, in that order; junction bases with no gene match: 7. Germline V gene sequence: CDR1 SEHNR, CDR2 FQNEAQ (reference sequence). The CDR3 here is CASSLPTGGFTEAFF. CDR3 sequence (DNA): TGTGCCAGCAGCTTACCAACAGGGGGATTTACTGAAGCTTTCTTT.

The chain combines TRBV13 with TRBJ2-7, with TRBD2 matching over 14 bases. The CDR3 covers 18 residues. V lost 5 bases and J lost 0; bases outside the gene matches: 9. Germline values: CDR1 PRHDT, CDR2 FYEKMQ (reference sequence). In DNA, the CDR3 is TGTGCCAGCAGCGCTCCGGGACTAGCGGGGGCCCGCTCCTACGAGCAGTACTTC. This sequence encodes CASSAPGLAGARSYEQYF.

In this sample, this clone turned up a few times. The chain links TRBV7-2 to TRBJ2-2, with TRBD2 matching 8 bases. Unmatched junction bases numbered 6, after V lost 2 bases and J lost 1 base. Germline V gene data show CDR1 as SGHTA and CDR2 as FQGNSA. The CDR3 spans 17 residues. The CDR3 nucleotides are TGTGCCAGCAGCTTACGCGGGGGGTTTATGAACACCGGGGAGCTGTTTTTT. It yields the protein CASSLRGGFMNTGELFF.

V and J are TRBV6-5 and TRBJ2-2; the match to TRBD1 covers 12 bases. The V gene's germline CDR1 is MNHEY and CDR2 SVGAGI. The junction had 2 bases not matched to a gene; V was cut back by 7 bases and J by 5 bases. CDR3 length equals 14 residues. The CDR3 is CASKGQGATGELFF. The CDR3 nucleotides read TGTGCCAGCAAGGGACAGGGGGCTACCGGGGAGCTGTTTTTT.

This clone has a handful of counts. The chain has TRBV3-1 (or the pseudogene TRBV3-2) and TRBJ2-3, with D perhaps TRBD2 (6 bases). The ends were cut back, 4 bases at V and 4 bases at J, with 15 bases in the middle. The CDR3 is made up of 15 amino acids. From germline, CDR1 is LGHDT and CDR2 YNNKEL (reference sequence). The DNA for the CDR3 is TGTGCCAGCAGCCCCGGAGGGAGCCCCGCAGATACGCAGTATTTT. This encodes CASSPGGSPADTQYF.

The rearrangement joins TRBV7-9 to TRBJ2-7, with 8 bases fitting TRBD1. Germline V gene sequence: CDR1 SEHNR, CDR2 FQNEAQ (reference sequence). The CDR3 contains 15 residues. V lost 6 bases to trimming and J lost 0 bases; unmatched junction nucleotides: 7. The CDR3 sequence: CASSPRTGPSYEQYF. CDR3 bases: TGTGCCAGCAGTCCCCGGACAGGGCCCTCCTACGAGCAGTACTTC.